This T cell receptor beta chain stems from a study of T-cell reconstitution after alpha-beta-depleted transplantation in children. Preparation of the TCRbeta library was carried out with unique molecular identifiers. TCRdb reprocessed the PCR reads with MiXCR, giving one entry per CDR3 protein. This table holds some 81,000 distinct CDR3 sequences, 11% to 15% found once. The length of the CDR3 is 12 residues. The V end lost 5 bases, the J end lost 4 bases, and 12 bases lay between the germline ends. Germline V gene lookup returns CDR1 SQVTM and CDR2 ANQGSEA. The specimen was PBMCs, mostly from graft donor cells, collected 180 days after TCRalphabeta/CD19-depleted stem cell transplant. This TCR was sampled from a male patient under 10 years old who had a stem cell transplant for acute lymphoblastic leukemia, so the T cells may come from the graft donor. The V and J genes are TRBV29-1 and TRBJ2-7, with D hard to call. The CDR3 bases are TGCAGCGTTAGTGTTGAGGCTTACGAGCAGTACTTC. Its protein is CSVSVEAYEQYF.